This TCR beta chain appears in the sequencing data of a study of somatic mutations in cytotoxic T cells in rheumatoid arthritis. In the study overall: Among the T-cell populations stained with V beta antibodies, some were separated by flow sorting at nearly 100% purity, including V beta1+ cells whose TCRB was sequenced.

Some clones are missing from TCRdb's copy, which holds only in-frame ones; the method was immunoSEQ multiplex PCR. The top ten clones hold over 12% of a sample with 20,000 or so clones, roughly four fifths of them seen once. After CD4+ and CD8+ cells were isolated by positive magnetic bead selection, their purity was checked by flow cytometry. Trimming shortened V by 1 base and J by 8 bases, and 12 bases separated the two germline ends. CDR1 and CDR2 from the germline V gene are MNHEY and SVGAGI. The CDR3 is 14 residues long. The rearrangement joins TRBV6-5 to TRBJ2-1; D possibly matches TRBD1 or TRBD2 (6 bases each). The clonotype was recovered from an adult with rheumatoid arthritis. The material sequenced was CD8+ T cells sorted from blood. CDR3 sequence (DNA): TGTGCCAGCAGTTACTATTCGGGGGCAGATGAGCAGTTCTTC. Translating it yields CASSYYSGADEQFF.